This T cell receptor (beta chain) emerged from a study of T cell repertoires in cytomegalovirus infection. The overall study: Both recently identified HLA-C-restricted and well-studied HLA-B-restricted CMV epitopes were used in the study. In public TCR beta signatures, there were indications of both CMV infection and matching HLA type.

TCRdb used MiXCR to reprocess the reads, holding one entry per CDR3 protein. The top ten hold more than 10% of the sample, which has approximately 310,000 distinct CDR3 sequences, 25% seen once. General study points: Summed public TCR beta family frequency identified CMV carriers bearing the relevant HLA. Dominant in the ex vivo response were TCR beta clonotypes restricted by HLA-C and specific for CMV.

With respect to this clonotype: What it binds is unknown.

Trimming left V 3 bases short and J 2 bases short, with 14 bases between. Looked up from germline, CDR1 is SGHRS and CDR2 is YFSETQ. CDR3 length equals 16 residues. The TCR originated in a human donor in good health (CMV status not recorded). Some clones in this sample may be carry-over from other donors' samples. The sequenced sample was cultured PBMCs, obtained from culture after CMV antigen stimulation. The V call is TRBV5-1, the J call TRBJ2-2, with D possibly being TRBD1 or TRBD2 (7 bases each). The CDR3 loop reads CASSSPGGGNTGELFF. CDR3 DNA sequence: TGCGCCAGCAGCTCTCCAGGGGGGGGCAACACCGGGGAGCTGTTTTTT.